This record covers a single T cell receptor (beta chain). The antigen remains undetermined. This specimen belongs to a study of T cell responses to AZD1222 COVID-19 vaccine. Losses at the gene ends were 2 bases for V and 5 bases for J; bases not matched to a gene: 13. Germline V gene sequence: CDR1 SGHVS, CDR2 FQNEAQ. This CDR3 is 17 amino acids long. Points from the study as a whole: AZD1222 recipients seropositive at baseline numbered only 5 to 7.

Sequencing used immunoSEQ multiplex PCR; TCRdb keeps in-frame clones, though not all of them. The profile covers 90,000 to 120,000 clones, with around 92% appearing a single time and about 9.1% taken by the ten largest. The sample in question was peripheral blood, obtained 28 days after the second AZD1222 dose. The genes are TRBV7-8 and TRBJ2-5; TRBD1 aligns across 8 bases. The source is an adult who received the AZD1222 COVID-19 vaccine. The CDR3 nucleotides read TGTGCCAGCAGCTTACCCTCTACAGGGGGGTCCGAGGAGACCCAGTACTTC. Encoded protein: CASSLPSTGGSEETQYF.